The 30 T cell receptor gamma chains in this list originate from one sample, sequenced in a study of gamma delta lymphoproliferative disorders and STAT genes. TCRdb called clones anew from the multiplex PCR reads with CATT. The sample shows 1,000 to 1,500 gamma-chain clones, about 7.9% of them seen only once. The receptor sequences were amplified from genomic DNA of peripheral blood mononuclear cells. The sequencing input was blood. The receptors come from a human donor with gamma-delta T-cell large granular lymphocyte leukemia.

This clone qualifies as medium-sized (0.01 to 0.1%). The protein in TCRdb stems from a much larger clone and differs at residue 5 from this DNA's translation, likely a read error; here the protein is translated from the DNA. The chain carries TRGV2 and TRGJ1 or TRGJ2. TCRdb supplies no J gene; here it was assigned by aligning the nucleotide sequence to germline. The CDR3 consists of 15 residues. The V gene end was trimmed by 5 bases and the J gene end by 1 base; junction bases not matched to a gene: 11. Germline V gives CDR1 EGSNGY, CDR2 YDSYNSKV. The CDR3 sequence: CATWGGRVNYYKKLF. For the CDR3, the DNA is TGTGCCACCTGGGGCGGCCGAGTTAATTATTATAAGAAACTCTTT.

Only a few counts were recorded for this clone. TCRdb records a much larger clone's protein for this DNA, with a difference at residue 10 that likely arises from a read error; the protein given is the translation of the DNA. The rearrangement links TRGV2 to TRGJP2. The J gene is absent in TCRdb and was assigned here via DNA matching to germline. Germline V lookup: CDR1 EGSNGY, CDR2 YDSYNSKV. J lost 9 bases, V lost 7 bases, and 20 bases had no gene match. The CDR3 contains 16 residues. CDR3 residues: CATCLKPPVNNWIKTF. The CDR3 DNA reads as TGTGCCACCTGCCTAAAGCCCCCAGTCAATAATTGGATCAAGACGTTT.

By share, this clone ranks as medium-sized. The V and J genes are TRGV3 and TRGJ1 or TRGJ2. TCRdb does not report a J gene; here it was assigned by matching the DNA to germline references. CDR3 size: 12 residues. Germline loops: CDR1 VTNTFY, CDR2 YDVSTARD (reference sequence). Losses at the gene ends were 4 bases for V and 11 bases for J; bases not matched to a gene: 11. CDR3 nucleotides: TGTGCCACCTGGGAGATCCCCCTTGAGAAACTCTTT. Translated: CATWEIPLEKLF.

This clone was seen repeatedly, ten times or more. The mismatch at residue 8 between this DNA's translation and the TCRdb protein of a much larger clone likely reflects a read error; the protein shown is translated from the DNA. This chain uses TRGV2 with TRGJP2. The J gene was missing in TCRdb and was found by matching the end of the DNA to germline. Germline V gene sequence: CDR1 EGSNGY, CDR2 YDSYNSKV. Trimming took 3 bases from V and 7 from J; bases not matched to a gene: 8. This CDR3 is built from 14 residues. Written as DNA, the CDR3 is TGTGCCACCTGGGACTATTGTAATGATTGGATCAAGACGTTT. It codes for CATWDYCNDWIKTF.

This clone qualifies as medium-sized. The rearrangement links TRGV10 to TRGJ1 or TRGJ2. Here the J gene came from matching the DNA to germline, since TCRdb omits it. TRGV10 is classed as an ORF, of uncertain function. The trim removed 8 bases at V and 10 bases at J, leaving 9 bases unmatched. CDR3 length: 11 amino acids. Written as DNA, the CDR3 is TGTGCTGCGTGGGATCTTTCCAAGAAACTCTTT. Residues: CAAWDLSKKLF.

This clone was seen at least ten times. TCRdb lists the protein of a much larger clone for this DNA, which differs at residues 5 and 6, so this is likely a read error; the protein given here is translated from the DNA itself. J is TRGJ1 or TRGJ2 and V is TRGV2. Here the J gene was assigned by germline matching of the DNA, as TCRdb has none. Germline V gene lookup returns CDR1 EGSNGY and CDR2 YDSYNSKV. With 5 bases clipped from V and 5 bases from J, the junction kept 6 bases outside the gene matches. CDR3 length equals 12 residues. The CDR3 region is CATWGRDYKKLF. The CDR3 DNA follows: TGTGCCACCTGGGGTCGGGATTATAAGAAACTCTTT.

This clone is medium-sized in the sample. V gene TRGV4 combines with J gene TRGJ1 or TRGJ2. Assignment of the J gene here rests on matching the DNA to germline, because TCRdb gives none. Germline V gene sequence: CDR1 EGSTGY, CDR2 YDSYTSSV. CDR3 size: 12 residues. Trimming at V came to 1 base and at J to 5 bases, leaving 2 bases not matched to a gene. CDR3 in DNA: TGTGCCACCTGGGATGGTCATTATAAGAAACTCTTT. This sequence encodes CATWDGHYKKLF.

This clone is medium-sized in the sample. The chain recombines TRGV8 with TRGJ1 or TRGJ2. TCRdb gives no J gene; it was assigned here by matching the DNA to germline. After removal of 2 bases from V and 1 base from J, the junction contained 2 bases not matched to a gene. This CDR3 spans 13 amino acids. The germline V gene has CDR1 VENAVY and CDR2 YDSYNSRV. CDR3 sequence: CATWDKNYYKKLF. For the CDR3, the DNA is TGTGCCACCTGGGATAAAAATTATTATAAGAAACTCTTT.

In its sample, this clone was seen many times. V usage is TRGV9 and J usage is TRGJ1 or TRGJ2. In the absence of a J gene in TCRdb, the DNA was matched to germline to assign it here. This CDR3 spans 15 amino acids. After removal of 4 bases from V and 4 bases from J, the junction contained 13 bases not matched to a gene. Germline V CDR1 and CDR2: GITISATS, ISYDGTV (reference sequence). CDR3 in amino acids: CALWDDITHYYKKLF. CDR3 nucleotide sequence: TGTGCCTTGTGGGATGATATTACCCACTATTATAAGAAACTCTTT.

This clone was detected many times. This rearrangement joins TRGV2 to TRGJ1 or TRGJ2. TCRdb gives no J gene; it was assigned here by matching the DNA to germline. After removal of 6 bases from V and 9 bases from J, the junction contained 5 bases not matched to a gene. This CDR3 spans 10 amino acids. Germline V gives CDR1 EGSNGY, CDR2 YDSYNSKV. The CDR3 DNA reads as TGTGCCACCTGGCCGCTTAAGAAACTCTTT. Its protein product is CATWPLKKLF.

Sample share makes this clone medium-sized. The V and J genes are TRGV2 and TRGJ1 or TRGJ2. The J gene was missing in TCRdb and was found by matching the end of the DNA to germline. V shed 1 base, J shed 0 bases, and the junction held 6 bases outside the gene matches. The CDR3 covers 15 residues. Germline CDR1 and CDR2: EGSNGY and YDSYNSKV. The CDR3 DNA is TGTGCCACCTGGGACGGTAAGGGGAATTATTATAAGAAACTCTTT. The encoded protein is CATWDGKGNYYKKLF.

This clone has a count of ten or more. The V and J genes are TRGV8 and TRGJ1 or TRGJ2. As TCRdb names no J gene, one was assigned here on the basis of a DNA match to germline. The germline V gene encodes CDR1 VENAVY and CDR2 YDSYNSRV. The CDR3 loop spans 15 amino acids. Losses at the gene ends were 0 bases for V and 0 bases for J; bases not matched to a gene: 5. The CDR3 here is CATWDRSGNYYKKLF. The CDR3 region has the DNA TGTGCCACCTGGGATAGGTCGGGGAATTATTATAAGAAACTCTTT.

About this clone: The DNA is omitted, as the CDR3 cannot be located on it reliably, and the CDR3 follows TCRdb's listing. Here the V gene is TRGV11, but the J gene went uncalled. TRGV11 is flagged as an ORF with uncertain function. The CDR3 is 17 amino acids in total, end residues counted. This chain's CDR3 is CTTVPVRSSQGGFKKLF.

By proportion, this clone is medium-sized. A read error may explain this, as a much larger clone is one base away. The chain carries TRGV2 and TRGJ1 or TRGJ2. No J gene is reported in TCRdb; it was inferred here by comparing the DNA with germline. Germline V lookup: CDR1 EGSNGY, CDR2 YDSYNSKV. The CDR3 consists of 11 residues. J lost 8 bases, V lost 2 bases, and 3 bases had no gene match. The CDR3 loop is CATWDDHKKLF. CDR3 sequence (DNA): TGTGCCACCTGGGACGATCATAAGAAACTCTTT.

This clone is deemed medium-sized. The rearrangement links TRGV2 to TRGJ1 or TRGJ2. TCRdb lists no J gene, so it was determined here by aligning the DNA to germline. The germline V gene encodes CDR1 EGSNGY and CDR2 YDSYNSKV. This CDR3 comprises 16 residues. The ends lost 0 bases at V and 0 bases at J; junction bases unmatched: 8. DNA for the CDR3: TGTGCCACCTGGGACGGGCTAGGGGGGAATTATTATAAGAAACTCTTT. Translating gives CATWDGLGGNYYKKLF.

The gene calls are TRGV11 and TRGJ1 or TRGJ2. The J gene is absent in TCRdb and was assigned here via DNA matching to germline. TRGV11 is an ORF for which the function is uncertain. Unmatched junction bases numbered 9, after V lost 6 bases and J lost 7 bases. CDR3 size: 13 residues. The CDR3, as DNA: TGTGCCTGCTGGATTGGCACTCAGTATAAGAAACTCTTT. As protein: CACWIGTQYKKLF.

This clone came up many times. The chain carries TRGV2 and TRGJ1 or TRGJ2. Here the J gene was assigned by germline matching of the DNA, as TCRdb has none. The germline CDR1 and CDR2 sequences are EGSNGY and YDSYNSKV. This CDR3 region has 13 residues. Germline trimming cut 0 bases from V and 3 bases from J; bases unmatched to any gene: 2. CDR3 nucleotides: TGTGCCACCTGGGACGGGCGTTATTATAAGAAACTCTTT. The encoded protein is CATWDGRYYKKLF.

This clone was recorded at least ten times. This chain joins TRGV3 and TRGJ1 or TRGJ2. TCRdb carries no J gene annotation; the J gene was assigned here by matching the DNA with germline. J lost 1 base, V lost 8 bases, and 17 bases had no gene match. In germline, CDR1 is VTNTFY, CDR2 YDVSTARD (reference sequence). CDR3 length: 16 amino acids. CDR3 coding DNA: TGTGCCACCTCTCTCCCCTCGGGCTCCAATTATTATAAGAAACTCTTT. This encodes CATSLPSGSNYYKKLF.

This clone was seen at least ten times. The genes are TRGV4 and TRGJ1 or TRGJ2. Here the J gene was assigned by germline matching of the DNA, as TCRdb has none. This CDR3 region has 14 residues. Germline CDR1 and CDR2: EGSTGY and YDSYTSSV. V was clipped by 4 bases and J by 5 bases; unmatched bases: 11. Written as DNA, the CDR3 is TGTGCCACCTGGGACGAAGAAGTTCATTATAAGAAACTCTTT. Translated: CATWDEEVHYKKLF.

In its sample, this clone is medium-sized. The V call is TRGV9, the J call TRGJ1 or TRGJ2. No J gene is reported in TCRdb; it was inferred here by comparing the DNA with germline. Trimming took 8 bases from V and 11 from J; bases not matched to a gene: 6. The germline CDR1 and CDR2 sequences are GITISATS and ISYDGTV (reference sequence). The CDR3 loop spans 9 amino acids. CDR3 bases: TGTGCCTTGTTGTCCGAGAAACTCTTT. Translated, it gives CALLSEKLF.

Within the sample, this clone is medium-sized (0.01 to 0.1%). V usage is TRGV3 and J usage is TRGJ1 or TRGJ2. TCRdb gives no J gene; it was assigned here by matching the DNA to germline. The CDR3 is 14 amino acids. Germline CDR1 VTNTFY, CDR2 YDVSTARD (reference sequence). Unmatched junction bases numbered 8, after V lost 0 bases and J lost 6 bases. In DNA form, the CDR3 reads TGTGCCACCTGGGACAGGCCTTTGTCTTATAAGAAACTCTTT. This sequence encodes CATWDRPLSYKKLF.

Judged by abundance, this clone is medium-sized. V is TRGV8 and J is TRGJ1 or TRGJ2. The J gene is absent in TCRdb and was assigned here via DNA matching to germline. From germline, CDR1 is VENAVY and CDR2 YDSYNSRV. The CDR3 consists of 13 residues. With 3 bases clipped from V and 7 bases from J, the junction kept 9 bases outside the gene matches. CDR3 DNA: TGTGCCACCTGGGATCAACTTCGGTATAAGAAACTCTTT. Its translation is CATWDQLRYKKLF.

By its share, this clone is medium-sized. The CDR3 here is CATWCYQKYSSDWIKTF. For the CDR3, the DNA is TGTGCCACCTGGTGCTACCAAAAATATAGTAGTGATTGGATCAAGACGTTT. The V and J genes are TRGV2 and TRGJP2. Germline matching of the DNA provided the J gene here, since TCRdb leaves it blank. There are 17 residues in the CDR3. Germline lookup yields CDR1 EGSNGY and CDR2 YDSYNSKV. Trimming cost V 6 bases and J 0 bases; bases outside gene matches: 13.

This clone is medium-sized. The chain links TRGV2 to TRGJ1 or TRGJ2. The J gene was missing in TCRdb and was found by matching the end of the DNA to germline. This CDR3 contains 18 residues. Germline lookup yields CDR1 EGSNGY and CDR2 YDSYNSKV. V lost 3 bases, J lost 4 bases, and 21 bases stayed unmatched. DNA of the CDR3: TGTGCCACCTGGGACCGGGTAAGGATTCAAAATAAGTATTATAAGAAACTCTTT. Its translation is CATWDRVRIQNKYYKKLF.

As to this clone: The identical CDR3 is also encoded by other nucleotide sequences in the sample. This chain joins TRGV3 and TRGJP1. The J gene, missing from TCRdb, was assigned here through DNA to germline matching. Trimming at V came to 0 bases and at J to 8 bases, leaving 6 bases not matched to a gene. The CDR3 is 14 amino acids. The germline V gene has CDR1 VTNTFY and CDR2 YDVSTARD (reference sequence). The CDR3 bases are TGTGCCACCTGGGACAGGCCATCAGGTTGGTTCAAGATATTT. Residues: CATWDRPSGWFKIF.

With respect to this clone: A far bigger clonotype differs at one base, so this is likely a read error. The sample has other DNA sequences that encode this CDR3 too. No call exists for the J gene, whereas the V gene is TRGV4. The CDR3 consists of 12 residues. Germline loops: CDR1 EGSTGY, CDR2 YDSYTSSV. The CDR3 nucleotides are TGTGCCACCTGGGATGGGCCCTTCGAGAAACTATTT. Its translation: CATWDGPFEKLF.

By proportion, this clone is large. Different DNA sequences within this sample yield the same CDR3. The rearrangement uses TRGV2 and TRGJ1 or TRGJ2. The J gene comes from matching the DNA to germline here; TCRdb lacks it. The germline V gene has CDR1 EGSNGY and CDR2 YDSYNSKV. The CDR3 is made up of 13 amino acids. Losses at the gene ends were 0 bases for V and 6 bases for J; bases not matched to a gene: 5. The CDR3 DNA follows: TGTGCCACCTGGGACGGGCCCCGTTATAAGAAACTCTTT. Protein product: CATWDGPRYKKLF.

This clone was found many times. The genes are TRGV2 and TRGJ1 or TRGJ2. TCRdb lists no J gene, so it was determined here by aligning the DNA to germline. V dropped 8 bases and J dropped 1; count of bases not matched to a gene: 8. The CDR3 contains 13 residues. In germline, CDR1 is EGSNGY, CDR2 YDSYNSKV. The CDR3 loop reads CATSHSNYYKKLF. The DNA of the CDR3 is TGTGCCACCTCCCATTCAAATTATTATAAGAAACTCTTT.

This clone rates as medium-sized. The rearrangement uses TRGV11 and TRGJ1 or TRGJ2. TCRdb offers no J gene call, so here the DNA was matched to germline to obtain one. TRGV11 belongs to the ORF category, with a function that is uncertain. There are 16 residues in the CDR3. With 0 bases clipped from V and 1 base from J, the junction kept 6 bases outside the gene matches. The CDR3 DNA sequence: TGTGCCTGCTGGATTAGGCACCTCCTAAATTATTATAAGAAACTCTTT. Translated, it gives CACWIRHLLNYYKKLF.

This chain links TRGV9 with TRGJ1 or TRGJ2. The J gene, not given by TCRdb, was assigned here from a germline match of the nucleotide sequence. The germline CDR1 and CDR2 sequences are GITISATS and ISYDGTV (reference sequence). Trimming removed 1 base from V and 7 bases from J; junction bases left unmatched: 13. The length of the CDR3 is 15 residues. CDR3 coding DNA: TGTGCCTTGTGGGAGGTCCCAGCCCAAGAATATAAGAAACTCTTT. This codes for CALWEVPAQEYKKLF.